These 20 T cell receptor beta chains originate from one sample sequenced in a study of cytomegalovirus exposure and HLA in healthy donors. The PCR had 60 Vbeta and 13 Jbeta primers. The data were produced by immunoSEQ multiplex PCR, yet TCRdb's version contains in-frame clones alone and is incomplete. The sample contains fewer than 200,000 clones, 82% of which appear only once. What was sequenced was PBMCs. All receptors come from a male donor in good health and CMV-seronegative.

There are a few counts of this clone. V is TRBV19 and J is TRBJ2-7; 12 bases are a match to TRBD2. Germline CDR1 is LNHDA and CDR2 is SQIVND (reference sequence). The CDR3 consists of 14 residues. Trimming at V came to 6 bases and at J to 3 bases, leaving 3 bases not matched to a gene. The CDR3 spells CASSVTSGSYEQYF. For the CDR3, the DNA is TGTGCCAGTAGCGTGACTAGCGGGAGCTACGAGCAGTACTTC.

The chain carries TRBV7-2 and TRBJ2-2, with a possible D match to TRBD2 (6 bases). Deletions cut 3 bases from V and 1 base from J, with 9 bases between. The CDR3 has 15 residues. The germline gives CDR1 SGHTA, CDR2 FQGNSA. In nucleotides, the CDR3 is TGTGCCAGCAGCTTCCGGGGACTGAACACCGGGGAGCTGTTTTTT. It translates to CASSFRGLNTGELFF.

The chain carries TRBV10-3 and TRBJ2-3; D not certain. Per germline, CDR1 ENHRY and CDR2 SYGVKD. The CDR3 contains 17 residues. V was clipped by 0 bases and J by 3 bases, with 16 bases between them. CDR3 amino acids: CAISESIDIVPTDTQYF. CDR3 in DNA: TGTGCCATCAGTGAGTCGATAGACATTGTTCCAACAGATACGCAGTATTTT.

V usage is TRBV30 and J usage is TRBJ2-2; 9 bases map to TRBD2. The CDR3 length is 15 residues. CDR1 is GTSNPN and CDR2 is SVGIG in the germline V gene (reference sequence). V was clipped by 3 bases and J by 6 bases; unmatched bases: 8. The CDR3 region is CAWRPISGRSGELFF. CDR3 sequence (DNA): TGTGCCTGGAGACCTATAAGCGGGAGGTCCGGGGAGCTGTTTTTT. Full variable domain (outside the CDR3, taken from reference TRBV30 and TRBJ2-2): SQTIHQWPATLVQPVGSPLSLECTVEGTSNPNLYWYRQAAGRGLQLLFYSVGIGQISSEVPQNLSASRPQDRQFILSSKKLLLSDSGFYLCAWRPISGRSGELFFGEGSRLTVL.

V usage is TRBV6-4 and J usage is TRBJ2-1; 8 bases are shared with TRBD2. Germline CDR1 MRHNA, CDR2 SNTAGT. Unmatched junction bases numbered 6, after V lost 2 bases and J lost 6 bases. CDR3 size: 15 residues. The CDR3: CASSDGLAASNEQFF. For the CDR3, the DNA is TGTGCCAGCAGTGACGGACTAGCCGCAAGCAATGAGCAGTTCTTC.

In nucleotides, the CDR3 is TGTGCCAGCAGTTCCTACAGGGGAATTGATGAAAAACTGTTTTTT. As protein: CASSSYRGIDEKLFF. The chain carries TRBV6-6 and TRBJ1-4, with 7 bases lining up with TRBD1. The V and J ends lost 4 bases and 6 bases, in that order; junction bases with no gene match: 8. Germline V gene sequence: CDR1 MNHNY, CDR2 SVGAGI (reference sequence). This CDR3 region has 15 residues.

The CDR3: CASSFTGIEQYF. CDR3 sequence (DNA): TGTGCCAGCAGTTTTACAGGAATCGAGCAGTACTTC. The chain has TRBV2 and TRBJ2-7; possible D gene TRBD1, 5 bases. Germline V gene lookup returns CDR1 SNHLY and CDR2 FYNNEI. The CDR3 loop spans 12 amino acids. Deletions cut 5 bases from V and 6 bases from J, with 11 bases between.

The rearrangement joins TRBV5-8 to TRBJ1-3, with D perhaps matching TRBD1 (6 bases). Germline V gene sequence: CDR1 SGHTS, CDR2 YDEGEE. The CDR3 has 16 amino acids. The ends were cut back, 4 bases at V and 6 bases at J, with 20 bases in the middle. In DNA form, the CDR3 reads TGTGCCAGCAGCGAATACAGGGCCCATATTAAAAACACCATATATTTT. This gives the protein CASSEYRAHIKNTIYF.

The CDR3 here is CASSPDSSYNEQFF. The CDR3 DNA sequence: TGCGCCAGCAGTCCTGACAGTTCCTACAATGAGCAGTTCTTC. The chain recombines TRBV10-1 with TRBJ2-1; maybe TRBD1 (5 bases). The CDR3 totals 14 residues. Per germline, CDR1 WNHNN and CDR2 SYGVQD (reference sequence). Trimming stripped 5 bases from V and 1 base from J, with 9 bases between.

V is TRBV5-4 and J is TRBJ2-3, with a possible D match to TRBD2 (5 bases). Germline CDR1 reads SGHNT; CDR2 reads YYREEE (reference sequence). Trimming left V 4 bases short and J 4 bases short, with 13 bases between. The CDR3 has 14 residues. CDR3 nucleotide sequence: TGTGCCAGCAGCCAACGGACTGGAGCAGATACGCAGTATTTT. It yields the protein CASSQRTGADTQYF.

The chain recombines TRBV27 with TRBJ2-2; D possibly corresponds to TRBD2 (6 bases). V lost 8 bases and J 2 bases, leaving 9 bases between the germline ends. CDR1 is MNHEY and CDR2 is SMNVEV in the germline V gene (reference sequence). This CDR3 has 13 residues. The CDR3 protein is CASSDYNTGELFF. CDR3 DNA sequence: TGTGCCAGCTCGGACTACAACACCGGGGAGCTGTTTTTT.

This chain connects TRBV19 to TRBJ2-5, with D tentatively TRBD1 (5 bases). The CDR3 extends over 16 amino acids. V dropped 3 bases and J dropped 5 bases, with 19 bases sitting between them. Germline loops: CDR1 LNHDA, CDR2 SQIVND (reference sequence). Here the CDR3 DNA reads TGTGCCAGTAGTATTAGGACAACCCAAAAACTGGAGACCCAGTACTTC. Residues: CASSIRTTQKLETQYF.

The chain has TRBV14 and TRBJ2-5; 7 positions agree with TRBD2. CDR3 length equals 15 residues. Unmatched junction bases numbered 14, after V lost 4 bases and J lost 9 bases. CDR1 is SGHDN, CDR2 FVKESK, per germline. This CDR3 reads CASSPGTNRPQAQYF. DNA for the CDR3: TGTGCCAGCAGCCCCGGGACTAACCGTCCTCAGGCCCAGTACTTC.

This clone is a singleton in its sample. The same CDR3 is also encoded by other DNA sequences in this sample. This chain uses TRBV5-1 with TRBJ2-3; 7 nucleotides agree with TRBD1. The V gene's germline CDR1 is SGHRS and CDR2 YFSETQ. The junction had 2 bases not matched to a gene; V was cut back by 1 base and J by 0 bases. This CDR3 contains 15 residues. CDR3 sequence: CASSLRGLSTDTQYF. The CDR3 nucleotides read TGCGCCAGCAGCTTGAGGGGGCTAAGCACAGATACGCAGTATTTT.

The V and J genes are TRBV29-1 and TRBJ2-7; a weak D match, TRBD1 (5 bases). Trimming left V 6 bases short and J 3 bases short, with 9 bases between. The CDR3 runs to 11 residues. CDR1 is SQVTM and CDR2 is ANQGSEA in the germline V gene. CDR3 nucleotide sequence: TGCAGCGTCGCCCAGGGCTACGAGCAGTACTTC. It translates to CSVAQGYEQYF.

V gene TRBV30 combines with J gene TRBJ1-1, with D tentatively TRBD1 (6 bases). This CDR3 spans 11 amino acids. Trimming left V 1 base short and J 8 bases short, with 8 bases between. Germline-derived CDR1 and CDR2 are GTSNPN and SVGIG (reference sequence). CDR3 amino acids: CAWSDGQEAFF. CDR3 nucleotide sequence: TGTGCCTGGAGTGATGGACAGGAAGCTTTCTTT.

This chain's CDR3 is CASSLTGYEQYF. DNA for the CDR3: TGTGCCAGCAGCTTGACGGGCTACGAGCAGTACTTC. The V and J genes are TRBV7-8 and TRBJ2-7, with D uncertain. There are 12 residues in the CDR3. CDR1 is SGHVS and CDR2 is FQNEAQ in the germline V gene. V lost 3 bases and J 3 bases, leaving 6 bases between the germline ends.

The gene calls are TRBV4-3 and TRBJ2-2, with 9 bases that match TRBD2. J lost 0 bases, V lost 4 bases, and 3 bases had no gene match. The CDR3 contains 16 residues. Germline values: CDR1 LGHNA, CDR2 YSLEER. CDR3 in amino acids: CASSPLAGPNTGELFF. The CDR3, as DNA: TGCGCCAGCAGCCCTCTAGCGGGGCCGAACACCGGGGAGCTGTTTTTT.

The chain couples TRBV11-2 to TRBJ2-7; weak D call: TRBD1 (7 bases). From germline, CDR1 is SGHAT and CDR2 FQNNGV. Deletions cut 3 bases from V and 2 bases from J, with 14 bases between. The CDR3 runs to 15 residues. This CDR3 reads CASSLEGTATYEQYF. As DNA, the CDR3 is TGTGCCAGCAGCTTGGAGGGGACAGCAACCTACGAGCAGTACTTC. Full variable domain (remainder filled in from reference TRBV11-2 and TRBJ2-7): EAGVAQSPRYKIIEKRQSVAFWCNPISGHATLYWYQQILGQGPKLLIQFQNNGVVDDSQLPKDRFSAERLKGVDSTLKIQPAKLEDSAVYLCASSLEGTATYEQYFGPGTRLTVT.

The chain employs TRBV28 and TRBJ2-7; 11 bases line up with TRBD2. CDR1 and CDR2 (germline): MDHEN, SYDVKM. This CDR3 has 16 residues. V lost 5 bases to trimming and J lost 3 bases; unmatched junction nucleotides: 9. The CDR3 loop reads CASSPQRLAGHYEQYF. The CDR3 region has the DNA TGTGCCAGCAGTCCCCAACGACTAGCGGGACACTACGAGCAGTACTTC.